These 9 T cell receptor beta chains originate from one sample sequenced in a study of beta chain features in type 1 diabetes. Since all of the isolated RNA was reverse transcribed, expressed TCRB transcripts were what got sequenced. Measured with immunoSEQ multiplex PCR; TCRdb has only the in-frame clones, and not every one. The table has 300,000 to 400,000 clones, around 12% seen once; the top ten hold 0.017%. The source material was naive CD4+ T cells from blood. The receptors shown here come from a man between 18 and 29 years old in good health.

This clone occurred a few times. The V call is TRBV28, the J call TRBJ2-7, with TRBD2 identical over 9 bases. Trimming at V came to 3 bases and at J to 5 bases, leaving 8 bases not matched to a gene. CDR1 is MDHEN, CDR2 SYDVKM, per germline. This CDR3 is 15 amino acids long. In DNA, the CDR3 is TGTGCCAGCAGTTTGTCTCGGACTAGCGCGAACGAGCAGTACTTC. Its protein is CASSLSRTSANEQYF.

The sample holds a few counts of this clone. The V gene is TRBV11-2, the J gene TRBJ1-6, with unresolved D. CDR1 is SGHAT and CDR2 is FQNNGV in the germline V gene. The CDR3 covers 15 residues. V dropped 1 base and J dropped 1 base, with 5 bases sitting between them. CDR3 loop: CASSLGGSYNSPLHF. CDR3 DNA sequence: TGTGCCAGCAGCTTAGGCGGGTCCTATAATTCACCCCTCCACTTT.

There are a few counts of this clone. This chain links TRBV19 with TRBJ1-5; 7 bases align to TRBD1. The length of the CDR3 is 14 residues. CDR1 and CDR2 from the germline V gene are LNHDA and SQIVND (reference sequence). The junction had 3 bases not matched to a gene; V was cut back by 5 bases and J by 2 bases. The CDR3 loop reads CASSAGQGNQPQHF. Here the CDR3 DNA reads TGTGCCAGTAGTGCCGGACAGGGCAATCAGCCCCAGCATTTT.

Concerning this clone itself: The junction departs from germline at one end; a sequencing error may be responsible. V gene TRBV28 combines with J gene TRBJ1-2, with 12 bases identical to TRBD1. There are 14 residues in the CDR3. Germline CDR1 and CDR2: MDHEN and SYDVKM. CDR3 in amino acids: CASRSSGTGGNGSF. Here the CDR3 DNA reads TGTGCCAGCAGGTCATCCGGGACAGGGGGCAACGGAAGCTTC.

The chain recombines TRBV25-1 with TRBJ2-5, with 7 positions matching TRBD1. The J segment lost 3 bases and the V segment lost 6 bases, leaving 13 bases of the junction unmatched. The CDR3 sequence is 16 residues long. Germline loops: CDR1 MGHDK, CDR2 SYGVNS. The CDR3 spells CASSLADRRTKETQYF. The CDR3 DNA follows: TGTGCCAGCAGCCTCGCGGACAGGAGAACGAAAGAGACCCAGTACTTC.

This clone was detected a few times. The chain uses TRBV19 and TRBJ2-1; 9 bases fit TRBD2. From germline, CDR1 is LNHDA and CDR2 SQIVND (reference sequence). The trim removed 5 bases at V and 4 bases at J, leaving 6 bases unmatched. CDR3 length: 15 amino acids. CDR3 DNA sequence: TGTGCCAGTAGTCCCCGACTAGCGGTTTACAATGAGCAGTTCTTC. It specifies CASSPRLAVYNEQFF.

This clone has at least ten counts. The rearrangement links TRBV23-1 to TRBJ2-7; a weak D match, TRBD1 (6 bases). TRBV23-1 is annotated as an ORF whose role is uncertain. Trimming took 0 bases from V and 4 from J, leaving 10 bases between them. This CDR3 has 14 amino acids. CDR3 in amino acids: CASSQSQDSYEQYF. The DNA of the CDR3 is TGCGCCAGCAGTCAATCGCAGGACAGTTACGAGCAGTACTTC.

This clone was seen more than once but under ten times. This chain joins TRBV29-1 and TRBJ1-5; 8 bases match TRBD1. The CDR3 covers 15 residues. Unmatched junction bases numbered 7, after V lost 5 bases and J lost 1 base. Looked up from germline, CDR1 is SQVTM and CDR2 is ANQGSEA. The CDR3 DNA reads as TGCAGCGTTATGACAGGGGCCGAAAGCAATCAGCCCCAGCATTTT. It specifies CSVMTGAESNQPQHF.

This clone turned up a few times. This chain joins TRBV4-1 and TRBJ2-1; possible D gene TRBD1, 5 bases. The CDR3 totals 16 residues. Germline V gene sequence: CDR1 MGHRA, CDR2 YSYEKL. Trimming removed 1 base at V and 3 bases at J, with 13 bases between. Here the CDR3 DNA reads TGCGCCAGCAGCCAAGTCGGACACCTCCTCTACAATGAGCAGTTCTTC. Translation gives CASSQVGHLLYNEQFF.